This entry lists 18 T cell receptor beta chains sequenced from one sample in a study of Ad26.COV2.S vaccination and SARS-CoV-2 variants. Described treatment: 15 to 20 received Ad26.COV2.S at low or high dose, single or two shots; roughly 5 received placebo; per-sample allocation not given. Collection of the samples took place on day 63 after the first injection of vaccine or placebo. The repertoire was sequenced with immunoSEQ multiplex PCR; TCRdb's copy has only in-frame clones and lacks some. The data show about 480,000 clones, roughly 87% seen once. Specimen: peripheral blood, collected in a trial of Ad26.COV2.S vaccine versus placebo. Every receptor here comes from a person aged 18 to 65 who received the Ad26.COV2.S COVID-19 vaccine or a placebo.

This sequence joins TRBV28 and TRBJ2-7; D not resolved. Trimming took off 3 bases at V and 4 bases at J, with 7 bases between the two ends. This CDR3 spans 12 amino acids. Looked up from germline, CDR1 is MDHEN and CDR2 is SYDVKM. CDR3 nucleotides: TGTGCCAGCAGTTTCCCGAATTACGAGCAGTACTTC. Its translation: CASSFPNYEQYF.

This chain uses TRBV3-1 (or the pseudogene TRBV3-2) with TRBJ2-7; a weak D match, TRBD1 (5 bases). V lost 3 bases and J 1 base, leaving 10 bases between the germline ends. This CDR3 is built from 14 residues. Germline lookup yields CDR1 LGHDT and CDR2 YNNKEL (reference sequence). The CDR3 protein is CASSHGATSYEQYF. The CDR3, as DNA: TGTGCCAGCAGCCATGGGGCTACGTCCTACGAGCAGTACTTC.

Only one count was recorded for this clone. The J gene is TRBJ2-6, the V gene TRBV9, with D unclear. V lost 0 bases to trimming and J lost 0 bases, with 4 bases between them. CDR3 length: 15 residues. Looked up from germline, CDR1 is SGDLS and CDR2 is YYNGEE. CDR3 region: CASSVGSSGANVLTF. CDR3 DNA sequence: TGTGCCAGCAGCGTAGGAAGCTCTGGGGCCAACGTCCTGACTTTC.

The DNA of the CDR3 is TGTGCCAGCAGGACAGATAATTCACCCCTCCACTTT. This encodes CASRTDNSPLHF. The chain uses TRBV12-3 or TRBV12-4 and TRBJ1-6; D might be TRBD1 (5 bases). The germline V and J ends were trimmed by 6 bases and 5 bases, with 5 bases remaining between them. CDR3 length equals 12 residues.

The chain joins TRBV7-8 to TRBJ2-2; 12 nucleotides line up with TRBD1. The CDR3 totals 17 residues. The germline V gene has CDR1 SGHVS and CDR2 FQNEAQ. V was clipped by 3 bases and J by 8 bases; unmatched bases: 10. The CDR3 bases are TGTGCCAGCAGCTTTGACCGGGACAGGGGGCGATCGGGGGAGCTGTTTTTT. Protein sequence: CASSFDRDRGRSGELFF. The variable domain in full, with the rest retrieved from reference TRBV7-8 and TRBJ2-2, is GAGVSQSPRYKVAKRGQDVALRCDPISGHVSLFWYQQALGQGPEFLTYFQNEAQLDKSGLPSDRFFAERPEGSVSTLKIQRTQQEDSAVYLCASSFDRDRGRSGELFFGEGSRLTVL.

The rearrangement links TRBV18 to TRBJ2-4; 7 bases fit TRBD1. Germline V gene lookup returns CDR1 KGHSH and CDR2 LQKENI. The CDR3 totals 15 residues. The V gene end was trimmed by 3 bases and the J gene end by 4 bases; junction bases not matched to a gene: 6. CDR3 loop: CASSPTPDRKNIQYF. The CDR3 DNA follows: TGTGCCAGCTCACCCACCCCGGACAGGAAAAACATTCAGTACTTC. The full variable domain, its missing parts supplied by reference TRBV18 and TRBJ2-4, is NAGVMQNPRHLVRRRGQEARLRCSPMKGHSHVYWYRQLPEEGLKFMVYLQKENIIDESGMPKERFSAEFPKEGPSILRIQQVVRGDSAAYFCASSPTPDRKNIQYFGAGTRLSVL.

V usage is TRBV10-3 and J usage is TRBJ2-1, with 11 bases that match TRBD2. Germline V gene lookup returns CDR1 ENHRY and CDR2 SYGVKD. V lost 6 bases to trimming and J lost 6 bases; unmatched junction nucleotides: 7. This CDR3 contains 15 residues. The CDR3 DNA follows: TGTGCCATCAGCTCCCGGACTAGCGGGTCCAATGAGCAGTTCTTC. It translates to CAISSRTSGSNEQFF.

The rearrangement uses TRBV4-3 and TRBJ2-1, with D perhaps matching TRBD2 (5 bases). Trimming took 0 bases from V and 4 from J, leaving 10 bases between them. The CDR3 totals 15 residues. CDR1 is LGHNA and CDR2 is YSLEER in the germline V gene. Here the CDR3 DNA reads TGCGCCAGCAGCCAAGATGGGGAGCGGTACAATGAGCAGTTCTTC. It yields the protein CASSQDGERYNEQFF.

This clone was seen ten or more times. The chain couples TRBV28 to TRBJ2-1; D is unclear. The V end lost 2 bases, the J end lost 10 bases, and 9 bases lay between the germline ends. CDR1 MDHEN and CDR2 SYDVKM come from the germline V gene. This CDR3 is built from 12 residues. CDR3 coding DNA: TGTGCCAGCAGTTTAGTTGGTCGGGAGCAGTTCTTC. Residues: CASSLVGREQFF.

The chain uses TRBV28 and TRBJ2-1, with TRBD2 identical over 11 bases. In germline, CDR1 is MDHEN, CDR2 SYDVKM. Trimming removed 3 bases from V and 8 bases from J; junction bases left unmatched: 9. CDR3 length: 16 residues. The DNA of the CDR3 is TGTGCCAGCAGTTTGGCCGGACTAGCGGGCGTAGATGAGCAGTTCTTC. This gives the protein CASSLAGLAGVDEQFF. The full variable domain, with the rest looked up from reference TRBV28 and TRBJ2-1, is DVKVTQSSRYLVKRTGEKVFLECVQDMDHENMFWYRQDPGLGLRLIYFSYDVKMKEKGDIPEGYSVSREKKERFSLILESASTNQTSMYLCASSLAGLAGVDEQFFGPGTRLTVL.

V and J are TRBV28 and TRBJ1-5, with D possibly being TRBD1 (6 bases). This CDR3 spans 17 amino acids. V was clipped by 2 bases and J by 4 bases, with 18 bases between them. The germline V gene encodes CDR1 MDHEN and CDR2 SYDVKM. The CDR3 region has the DNA TGTGCCAGCAGTTTAACCAGGGGACGGGCTATTAATCAGCCCCAGCATTTT. It encodes CASSLTRGRAINQPQHF.

The chain employs TRBV7-3 and TRBJ2-1; 10 bases map to TRBD1. This CDR3 is 13 amino acids long. The V segment lost 8 bases and the J segment 6 bases; nucleotides outside the gene matches: 4. The germline V gene has CDR1 SGHTA and CDR2 FQGTGA. CDR3 sequence reads: CASGTGVFNEQFF. CDR3 sequence (DNA): TGTGCCAGCGGGACAGGGGTGTTCAATGAGCAGTTCTTC. The full variable domain, rest sourced from reference TRBV7-3 and TRBJ2-1, is GAGVSQTPSNKVTEKGKYVELRCDPISGHTALYWYRQSLGQGPEFLIYFQGTGAADDSGLPNDRFFAVRPEGSVSTLKIQRTERGDSAVYLCASGTGVFNEQFFGPGTRLTVL.

CDR3 coding DNA: TGTGCCAGCACCAATACGGGACGAGAGACCCAGTACTTC. Protein product: CASTNTGRETQYF. The chain links TRBV11-2 to TRBJ2-5; D could derive from TRBD1 or TRBD2 (5 bases each). V was shortened by 7 bases and J by 4 bases, with 13 bases between the two germline ends. CDR1 and CDR2 (germline): SGHAT, FQNNGV. The length of the CDR3 is 13 residues.

Of note for this clone: The same CDR3 also results from other DNA sequences found in this sample. V is TRBV9 and J is TRBJ2-7; D possibly corresponds to TRBD2 (5 bases). The CDR3 loop spans 14 amino acids. Germline V gives CDR1 SGDLS, CDR2 YYNGEE. V lost 0 bases to trimming and J lost 4 bases, with 11 bases between them. CDR3 bases: TGTGCCAGCAGCGTAGGCAGCGGACGGTACGAGCAGTACTTC. Its translation: CASSVGSGRYEQYF.

The V call is TRBV27, the J call TRBJ2-1; D not resolved. Germline CDR1 is MNHEY and CDR2 is SMNVEV (reference sequence). Trimming removed 6 bases at V and 4 bases at J, with 16 bases between. This CDR3 spans 15 amino acids. The CDR3 nucleotides read TGTGCCAGCAGCCCCCGGCTTGCCCAATACAATGAGCAGTTCTTC. Its protein product is CASSPRLAQYNEQFF.

This chain joins TRBV18 and TRBJ2-2, with 9 bases identical to TRBD1. The germline CDR1 and CDR2 sequences are KGHSH and LQKENI. The CDR3 has 17 residues. V lost 4 bases to trimming and J lost 5 bases; unmatched junction nucleotides: 11. The CDR3 loop is CASSQNPGQGNTGELFF. The CDR3 DNA reads as TGTGCCAGCTCACAAAATCCGGGACAGGGAAATACCGGGGAGCTGTTTTTT. The whole variable domain, remainder taken from reference TRBV18 and TRBJ2-2, is NAGVMQNPRHLVRRRGQEARLRCSPMKGHSHVYWYRQLPEEGLKFMVYLQKENIIDESGMPKERFSAEFPKEGPSILRIQQVVRGDSAAYFCASSQNPGQGNTGELFFGEGSRLTVL.

The V call is TRBV6-2 or TRBV6-3, the J call TRBJ2-2; D gene unclear. The CDR3 spans 13 residues. CDR1 MNHEY and CDR2 SVGEGT come from the germline V gene. Trimming pared 8 bases from V and 8 bases from J, leaving 15 bases between. The CDR3 sequence: CASGPRLVGELFF. Written as DNA, the CDR3 is TGTGCCAGCGGCCCCCGGTTGGTTGGGGAGCTGTTTTTT.

This chain connects TRBV7-8 to TRBJ2-2; unclear D gene. The V and J ends lost 0 bases and 4 bases respectively, with 15 bases between them. The CDR3 covers 17 residues. Germline CDR1 and CDR2: SGHVS and FQNEAQ. Written as DNA, the CDR3 is TGTGCCAGCAGCTTAGCGGGTCAGCTATCCTCCACCGGGGAGCTGTTTTTT. Its translation: CASSLAGQLSSTGELFF.